Listed below are T cell receptor beta chains from one sample, sequenced in a study of patients and donors after allogeneic stem cell transplantation. TCRdb passed the RT-PCR reads through MiXCR, listing each CDR3 protein once. Among about 87,000 distinct CDR3 sequences listed, 5% were seen once. Sequenced: blood, either unsorted or a sorted T cell fraction (not recorded which). These TCRs come from a human donor who was either an allogeneic HSCT recipient or a stem cell or donor lymphocyte infusion donor (not recorded which). It is not recorded whose cells these are; they may come from a transplant donor. CDR3s include the opening cysteine and the closing phenylalanine or tryptophan. A D gene is named only where the DNA matches it firmly. Size tells how often a clone was seen (once, few, many) or the class of an expanded clone, and some rows leave it out.

V: TRBV28
size: .
J: TRBJ1-6
D: .
DNA: TGTGCCAGCAAGGCGCTAGCTGGTTCACCCCTCCACTTT
CDR3: CASKALAGSPLHF

V: TRBV20-1
size: many
J: TRBJ2-7
D: TRBD1
DNA: TGCAGTGCCCCAGCTCAGGGGGCGCGCTACCTGGGCCAGTACTTC
CDR3: CSAPAQGARYLGQYF

V: TRBV7-8
size: many
J: TRBJ1-2
D: TRBD1
DNA: TGTGCCAGCAGCTTCCATCAGGGGGCTGGTGGCTACACTTTC
CDR3: CASSFHQGAGGYTF

V: TRBV5-6
size: .
J: TRBJ2-5
D: TRBD2
DNA: TGTGCCAGCAGCCCACGAAGGACTAGCGGGGGAGAGACCCAGTACTTC
CDR3: CASSPRRTSGGETQYF

V: TRBV19
size: few
J: TRBJ2-2
D: .
DNA: TGTGCCAGTAGTTCAACTTGGGACACCGGGGAGCTGTTTTTT
CDR3: CASSSTWDTGELFF

V: TRBV11-2
size: many
J: TRBJ2-1
D: TRBD2
DNA: TGTGCCAGCAACCCTAGCGGGGGCGGGGGTGAGCAGTTCTTC
CDR3: CASNPSGGGGEQFF

V: TRBV5-5
size: many
J: TRBJ2-1
D: .
DNA: TGTGCCAGCAGCTTTTCAGGGTACAATGAGCAGTTCTTC
CDR3: CASSFSGYNEQFF

V: TRBV9
size: many
J: TRBJ2-7
D: .
DNA: TGTGCCAGCAGCGTAGATGTAGGGAGGGGGTCGGACGAGCAGTACTTC
CDR3: CASSVDVGRGSDEQYF

V: TRBV7-3
size: many
J: TRBJ1-1
D: TRBD1
DNA: TGTGCCAGCAGCTTTGACAGGGGGCCCACTGAAGCTTTCTTT
CDR3: CASSFDRGPTEAFF

V: TRBV18
size: .
J: TRBJ1-2
D: .
DNA: TGTGCCAGCTCACCACAACCGGGGTACTATGGCTACACCTTC
CDR3: CASSPQPGYYGYTF

V: TRBV15
size: many
J: TRBJ2-1
D: .
DNA: TGTGCCACCAGCATAGACACTCAGGGTGAGCAGTTCTTC
CDR3: CATSIDTQGEQFF

V: TRBV7-8
size: once
J: TRBJ1-5
D: TRBD1
DNA: TGTGCCAGCAGCCCGGGACAGGGGAGCGTTCAGCCCCAGCATTTT
CDR3: CASSPGQGSVQPQHF

V: TRBV6-1
size: many
J: TRBJ2-7
D: .
DNA: TGTGCCAGCAGAAGGACAGTTACCTACGAGCAGTACTTC
CDR3: CASRRTVTYEQYF

V: TRBV5-5
size: medium-sized
J: TRBJ2-1
D: .
DNA: TGTGCCAGCAGTCCCGGGACCCAGAGGGAGCAGTTCTTC
CDR3: CASSPGTQREQFF

V: TRBV2
size: .
J: TRBJ1-2
D: .
DNA: TGTGCCAGCAGCGTCGGGCCCCGATTGGGGGGCTACACCTTC
CDR3: CASSVGPRLGGYTF

V: TRBV7-6
size: many
J: TRBJ2-5
D: .
DNA: TGTGCCAGCAGCTTAGGGCGGGTTAATACCCAGTACTTC
CDR3: CASSLGRVNTQYF

V: TRBV6-1
size: many
J: TRBJ2-2
D: TRBD2
DNA: TGTGCCAGCAGTCGAACCAGCGGGGGCAAAAGAGGGGGGGAGCTGTTTTTT
CDR3: CASSRTSGGKRGGELFF

V: TRBV4-2
size: many
J: TRBJ2-1
D: .
DNA: TGTGCCAGCAGCCCGTCTACGCCCCCGGGGCAGTTCTTC
CDR3: CASSPSTPPGQFF

V: TRBV20-1
size: many
J: TRBJ2-1
D: TRBD2
DNA: TGCAGTGCTAGTGACAGCGGGAGTATGGATGAGCAGTTCTTC
CDR3: CSASDSGSMDEQFF

V: TRBV12-3/TRBV12-4
size: many
J: TRBJ1-2
D: .
DNA: TGTGCCAGCAGTTTAGGGGACAACTATGGCTACACCTTC
CDR3: CASSLGDNYGYTF

V: TRBV5-4
size: many
J: TRBJ1-1
D: .
DNA: TGTGCCATCTCGGGGGAGAACACTGAAGCTTTCTTT
CDR3: CAISGENTEAFF

V: TRBV12-3/TRBV12-4
size: many
J: TRBJ2-3
D: .
DNA: TGTGCCAGCAGGACTGCAGGTACGCAGTATTTT
CDR3: CASRTAGTQYF

V: TRBV11-2
size: many
J: TRBJ1-2
D: .
DNA: TGTGCCAGCAGCACTGCGACAGTCCCAGATCATGGCTACACCTTC
CDR3: CASSTATVPDHGYTF

V: TRBV6-2/TRBV6-3
size: .
J: TRBJ1-5
D: .
DNA: TGTGCCAGCAGTTACCCCCCGGTTAGGGACGATCAGCCCCAGCATTTT
CDR3: CASSYPPVRDDQPQHF

V: TRBV20-1
size: .
J: TRBJ1-4
D: TRBD1
DNA: TGCAGTGCATATAACTCCGGGACAGATAATGAAAAACTGTTTTTT
CDR3: CSAYNSGTDNEKLFF

V: TRBV10-3
size: many
J: TRBJ2-1
D: TRBD1
DNA: TGTGCCACCTCAACGACAGGGGTCAGGGGGTTGGGGTTCTTC
CDR3: CATSTTGVRGLGFF

V: TRBV12-3/TRBV12-4
size: many
J: TRBJ1-2
D: .
DNA: TGTGCCACCCAAAGAGGGTTGGAATATGGCTACACCTTC
CDR3: CATQRGLEYGYTF

V: TRBV10-3
size: .
J: TRBJ1-6
D: .
DNA: TGTGCCATCAGTGAGGGAACGGGGTTTCGGAATTCACCCCTCCACTTT
CDR3: CAISEGTGFRNSPLHF

V: TRBV28
size: many
J: TRBJ2-1
D: .
DNA: TGTGCCAGCAGTCCAGCGCACTACAATGAGCAGTTCTTC
CDR3: CASSPAHYNEQFF

V: TRBV2
size: few
J: TRBJ2-1
D: TRBD1
DNA: TGTGCCAGCAGTGAATTAGGGGGCATGAATGAGCAGTTCTTC
CDR3: CASSELGGMNEQFF

V: TRBV4-2
size: few
J: TRBJ2-7
D: TRBD2
DNA: TGTGCCAGCAGCCAAAAAGGGGGGCTAGCGGGGGGCTACGAGCAGTACTTC
CDR3: CASSQKGGLAGGYEQYF

V: TRBV27
size: few
J: TRBJ2-1
D: TRBD2
DNA: TGTGCCAGCAGGACTAGCGGGGGGTACAATGAGCAGTTCTTC
CDR3: CASRTSGGYNEQFF

V: TRBV11-1
size: many
J: TRBJ2-1
D: .
DNA: TGTGCCAGCAGCTTAGGCTCGTGGGACCGAAACTCCTACAATGAGCAGTTCTTC
CDR3: CASSLGSWDRNSYNEQFF

V: TRBV6-1
size: few
J: TRBJ2-5
D: .
DNA: TGTGCCAGCAGTGAGCTAGGGGTGACCCAGTACTTC
CDR3: CASSELGVTQYF

V: TRBV3-1
size: many
J: TRBJ2-4
D: TRBD2
DNA: TGTGCCAGCAGCCACTCCACTAGCGTCGCCAAAAACATTCAGTACTTC
CDR3: CASSHSTSVAKNIQYF

V: TRBV7-3
size: .
J: TRBJ2-7
D: .
DNA: TGTGCCAGCACCCCGGGGCGTGCTCGGGAGCAGTACTTC
CDR3: CASTPGRAREQYF